This is a list of T cell receptor beta chains from one sample in a study of blood T cells in healthy people across ages. From the 5' RACE reads, TCRdb called clonotypes with MiXCR, one entry per CDR3 protein. The sample gives approximately 580,000 distinct CDR3 sequences, around 24% of which show up once; around 10% is in the top ten. These data also formed part of another study, on T cells of mothers and their children.

The sequencing input was blood. Every receptor here comes from a boy aged 10-17 years in good health. CDR3s include the opening cysteine and the closing phenylalanine or tryptophan. Each record gives: J gene, D gene, V gene, clone size, CDR3 DNA, CDR3 protein. The D gene is left open where the match is weak. Only part of the rows carry a size: once, few, many, or a class if the clone is expanded.

J: TRBJ2-1
D: .
V: TRBV12-3/TRBV12-4
size: .
DNA: TGTGCCAGCAGTTTCGCTAGCGTATACAATGAGCAGTTCTTC
CDR3: CASSFASVYNEQFF

J: TRBJ2-5
D: TRBD2
V: TRBV25-1
size: few
DNA: TGTGCCTCGGGACTAGCGGGAGAGGCCCAAGAGACCCAGTACTTC
CDR3: CASGLAGEAQETQYF

J: TRBJ2-3
D: .
V: TRBV4-1
size: .
DNA: TGCGCCAGCAGCCAAGATTCGGCAGGGATGGGATGGGGTACGCAGTATTTT
CDR3: CASSQDSAGMGWGTQYF

J: TRBJ2-5
D: .
V: TRBV28
size: .
DNA: TGTGCCAGCGCCCTCTCCTTTGCACAGGGAGGACGGGAGACCCAGTACTTC
CDR3: CASALSFAQGGRETQYF

J: TRBJ2-3
D: .
V: TRBV9
size: .
DNA: TGTGCCAGCAGCGCCGGCGAGCGGGCAGATACGCAGTATTTT
CDR3: CASSAGERADTQYF

J: TRBJ2-1
D: .
V: TRBV6-1
size: few
DNA: TGTGCCAGCAGGACACAGGCGTCGAGAACCTACAATGAGCAGTTCTTC
CDR3: CASRTQASRTYNEQFF

J: TRBJ2-3
D: TRBD2
V: TRBV20-1
size: .
DNA: TGCAGTGGTAAGGCGGGAGTACCAGCAGATACGCAGTATTTT
CDR3: CSGKAGVPADTQYF

J: TRBJ2-5
D: .
V: TRBV20-1
size: few
DNA: TGCAGTGCTAGCCCTCCGGGACCGGACCAAGAGACCCAGTACTTC
CDR3: CSASPPGPDQETQYF

J: TRBJ2-3
D: .
V: TRBV12-3/TRBV12-4
size: .
DNA: TGTGCCAGCAGTTTCCACGGGGTAGAAACAGATACGCAGTATTTT
CDR3: CASSFHGVETDTQYF

J: TRBJ2-7
D: TRBD1
V: TRBV6-2/TRBV6-3
size: few
DNA: TGTGCCAGCAGACGAACCGGGACAGCCTCCTACGAGCAGTACTTC
CDR3: CASRRTGTASYEQYF

J: TRBJ2-1
D: .
V: TRBV18
size: .
DNA: TGTGCCAGCTCACCGCCTAGGGAGGGGGCGATGGTCAATGAGCAGTTCTTC
CDR3: CASSPPREGAMVNEQFF

J: TRBJ2-3
D: TRBD2
V: TRBV20-1
size: .
DNA: TGCAGAACCAGCGGGGGGGCCACAGATACGCAGTATTTT
CDR3: CRTSGGATDTQYF

J: TRBJ1-4
D: .
V: TRBV9
size: many
DNA: TGTGCCAGCAGCCCGATGGGGGGATATTTTGAAAAACTGTTTTTT
CDR3: CASSPMGGYFEKLFF

J: TRBJ2-7
D: TRBD2
V: TRBV7-9
size: many
DNA: TGTGCCAGCAGCGGACTAGCGGGGATCTACGAGCAGTACTTC
CDR3: CASSGLAGIYEQYF

J: TRBJ2-5
D: .
V: TRBV7-9
size: many
DNA: TGTGCCAGCAGCCCCGGACAGAGCCAAGAGACCCAGTACTTC
CDR3: CASSPGQSQETQYF

J: TRBJ2-1
D: .
V: TRBV6-1
size: .
DNA: TGTGCCAGCGAGACTTCCGGGACCTCCTACAATGAGCAGTTCTTC
CDR3: CASETSGTSYNEQFF

J: TRBJ2-5
D: .
V: TRBV7-9
size: few
DNA: TGTGCCAGCAGCTTTGGGGGGGCCACAGAGACCCAGTACTTC
CDR3: CASSFGGATETQYF

J: TRBJ1-1
D: TRBD1
V: TRBV28
size: many
DNA: TGTGCCAGCAGTTCTGGACAGGGGGCCAGGAAAAACACTGAAGCTTTCTTT
CDR3: CASSSGQGARKNTEAFF

J: TRBJ2-1
D: TRBD2
V: TRBV20-1
size: .
DNA: TGCAGTGCTAGGGAGACTAGCGGGGAATCGGATGAGCAGTTCTTC
CDR3: CSARETSGESDEQFF

J: TRBJ2-1
D: TRBD1
V: TRBV4-1
size: few
DNA: TGCGCCAGCAGCCTTATCGAGACAGGGGGTATCAATGAGCAGTTCTTC
CDR3: CASSLIETGGINEQFF

J: TRBJ2-5
D: TRBD2
V: TRBV20-1
size: few
DNA: TGCAGTGCCTGGACTAGCGGGGGGCCGGGGGCCCAGTACTTC
CDR3: CSAWTSGGPGAQYF

J: TRBJ2-3
D: .
V: TRBV3-1
size: few
DNA: TGTGCCAGCAGCCAAGAGGCAGATACGCAGTATTTT
CDR3: CASSQEADTQYF

J: TRBJ2-1
D: .
V: TRBV20-1
size: .
DNA: TGCAGTGCTTTCAGACCCCCAAAAACTCGGAATGAGCAGTTCTTC
CDR3: CSAFRPPKTRNEQFF

J: TRBJ2-5
D: .
V: TRBV6-5
size: many
DNA: TGTGCCAGCAGTTACTCGAAGGAGACCCAGTACTTC
CDR3: CASSYSKETQYF

J: TRBJ1-1
D: .
V: TRBV9
size: few
DNA: TGTGCCAGCAGCGACATACTTTCGGGGGGAACTGAAGCTTTCTTT
CDR3: CASSDILSGGTEAFF

J: TRBJ2-1
D: .
V: TRBV7-2
size: many
DNA: TGTGCCAGCAGCTTAGAAGCGACCTACAATGAGCAGTTCTTC
CDR3: CASSLEATYNEQFF

J: TRBJ2-4
D: TRBD2
V: TRBV6-1
size: .
DNA: TGTGCCAGTTACCCCGGGAGGGACATTCAGTACTTC
CDR3: CASYPGRDIQYF

J: TRBJ2-4
D: .
V: TRBV7-2
size: .
DNA: TGTGCCAGCAGCACATACGACAGGCCCCAGGCCTTCGACATTCAGTACTTC
CDR3: CASSTYDRPQAFDIQYF

J: TRBJ2-1
D: .
V: TRBV5-1
size: .
DNA: TGCGCCAGCAGCTTGGTAGGGGCAGGTGGCAATGAGCAGTTCTTC
CDR3: CASSLVGAGGNEQFF

J: TRBJ2-7
D: .
V: TRBV19
size: .
DNA: TGTGCCAGTAGTGGAGCCGGGACAATGGGGGCCTACGAGCAGTACTTC
CDR3: CASSGAGTMGAYEQYF

J: TRBJ2-4
D: .
V: TRBV5-1
size: few
DNA: TGCGCCAGCAGCCCTTCTGAAGGAGGGAGCGAAAACATTCAGTACTTC
CDR3: CASSPSEGGSENIQYF

J: TRBJ1-6
D: .
V: TRBV6-5
size: many
DNA: TGTGCCAGCAGTACCACGAATTCACCCCTCCACTTT
CDR3: CASSTTNSPLHF

J: TRBJ2-3
D: TRBD2
V: TRBV4-3
size: many
DNA: TGCGCCAGCACCCAAGGGGTGGCTAGCGGGGGGGATGGATCCACAGATACGCAGTATTTT
CDR3: CASTQGVASGGDGSTDTQYF

J: TRBJ1-5
D: .
V: TRBV4-1
size: .
DNA: TGCGCCAGCAGCCAGGGACTTATAAATCAGCCCCAGCATTTT
CDR3: CASSQGLINQPQHF

J: TRBJ2-1
D: .
V: TRBV5-1
size: few
DNA: TGCGCCAGCAGCGAGGGACTTCTATGGTTCTTC
CDR3: CASSEGLLWFF

J: TRBJ1-1
D: .
V: TRBV7-9
size: .
DNA: TGTGCCAGCAGCTCCTTACACGCGGGGAAGTTCACTGAAGCTTTCTTT
CDR3: CASSSLHAGKFTEAFF

J: TRBJ1-3
D: TRBD1
V: TRBV4-1
size: few
DNA: TGCGCCAGCAGCTGGGACACCTTCGGACAGGACCTCTCTGGAAACACCATATATTTT
CDR3: CASSWDTFGQDLSGNTIYF

J: TRBJ1-2
D: .
V: TRBV3-1
size: few
DNA: TGTGCCAGCAGCCAAGAGGACTCTCTCTATGGCTACACCTTC
CDR3: CASSQEDSLYGYTF

J: TRBJ2-5
D: .
V: TRBV14
size: once
DNA: TGTGCCAGCAGCCAAGTGAACCAAGAGACCCAGTACTTC
CDR3: CASSQVNQETQYF

J: TRBJ2-7
D: .
V: TRBV4-3
size: few
DNA: TGCGCCAGCAGCCAGTTAGAGGGGGGCGAGCAGTACTTC
CDR3: CASSQLEGGEQYF

J: TRBJ2-7
D: TRBD1
V: TRBV28
size: .
DNA: TGTGCCAGCAGTACGCGACAGGGGGCGCGATACGAGCAGTACTTC
CDR3: CASSTRQGARYEQYF

J: TRBJ2-4
D: TRBD1
V: TRBV11-2
size: few
DNA: TGTGCCAGCAGCTTTCGTTCCGGGACAGGGCTCAACATTCAGTACTTC
CDR3: CASSFRSGTGLNIQYF

J: TRBJ2-1
D: .
V: TRBV25-1
size: once
DNA: TGTGCCAGCAGTCTACAGGGGGGGGTTTGGGAGACCCAGTTCTTC
CDR3: CASSLQGGVWETQFF

J: TRBJ1-2
D: .
V: TRBV29-1
size: .
DNA: TGCAGCGCCCCGGCCGGAGCCGTGGGCTACACCTTC
CDR3: CSAPAGAVGYTF

J: TRBJ2-7
D: .
V: TRBV29-1
size: many
DNA: TGCAGCGTTGGTTTAGACTACGAGCAGTACTTC
CDR3: CSVGLDYEQYF

J: TRBJ2-5
D: TRBD2
V: TRBV12-3/TRBV12-4
size: .
DNA: TGTGCCAGCAGTATTCGGACTAGCGAAGGGACCCAGTACTTC
CDR3: CASSIRTSEGTQYF

J: TRBJ1-1
D: TRBD1
V: TRBV15
size: .
DNA: TGTGCCACCAGCAGTTCCCAGGGGGTGAACACTGAAGCTTTCTTT
CDR3: CATSSSQGVNTEAFF